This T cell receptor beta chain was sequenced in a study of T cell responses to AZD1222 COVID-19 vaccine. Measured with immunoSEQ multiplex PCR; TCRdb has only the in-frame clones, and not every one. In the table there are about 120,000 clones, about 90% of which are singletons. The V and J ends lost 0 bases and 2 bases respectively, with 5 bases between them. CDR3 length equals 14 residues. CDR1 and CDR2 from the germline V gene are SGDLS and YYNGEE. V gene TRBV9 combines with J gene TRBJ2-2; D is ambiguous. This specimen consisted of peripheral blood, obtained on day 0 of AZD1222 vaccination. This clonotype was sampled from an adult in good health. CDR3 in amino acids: CASSVAGNTGELFF. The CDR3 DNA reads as TGTGCCAGCAGCGTAGCGGGCAACACCGGGGAGCTGTTTTTT.